This TCR beta chain was recorded in a study of T cell responses to AZD1222 COVID-19 vaccine. Clones were read by immunoSEQ multiplex PCR, and TCRdb kept only the in-frame ones, dropping some. The sample holds around 140,000 clones, 75% to 95% seen once. The sequence came from an adult who received the AZD1222 COVID-19 vaccine. The specimen comprised peripheral blood, sampled 28 days after the second AZD1222 dose.

CDR3 protein: CASSVGGDTGWLYGYTF. CDR3 nucleotide sequence: TGTGCCAGCAGCGTAGGGGGGGACACAGGGTGGCTCTATGGCTACACCTTC. The chain couples TRBV9 to TRBJ1-2; D perhaps matches TRBD1 (6 bases). The CDR3 runs 17 residues. Trimming stripped 0 bases from V and 4 bases from J, with 19 bases between. Germline CDR1 reads SGDLS; CDR2 reads YYNGEE.